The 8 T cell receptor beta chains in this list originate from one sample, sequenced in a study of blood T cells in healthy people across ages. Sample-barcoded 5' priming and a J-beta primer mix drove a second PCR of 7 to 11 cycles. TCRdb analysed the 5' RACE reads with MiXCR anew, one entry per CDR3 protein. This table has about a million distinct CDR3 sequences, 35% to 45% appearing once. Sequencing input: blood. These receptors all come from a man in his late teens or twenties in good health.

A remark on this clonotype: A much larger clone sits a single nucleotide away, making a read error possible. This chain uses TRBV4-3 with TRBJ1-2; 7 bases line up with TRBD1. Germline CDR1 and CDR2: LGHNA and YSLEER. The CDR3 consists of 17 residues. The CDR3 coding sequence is TGCGCCGGCAGCCAGGGGGATTCGACAGGCACTCCCTATGGCTACACCTTC. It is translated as CAGSQGDSTGTPYGYTF.

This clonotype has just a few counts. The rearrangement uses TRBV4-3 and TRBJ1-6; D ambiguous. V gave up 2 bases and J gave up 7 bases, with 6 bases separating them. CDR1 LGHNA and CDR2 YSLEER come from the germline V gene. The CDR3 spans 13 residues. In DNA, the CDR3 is TGCGCCAGCAGCCAATATCCGAATTCACCCCTCCACTTT. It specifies CASSQYPNSPLHF.

The CDR3 region is CSVEVGATNYGYTF. CDR3 DNA: TGCAGCGTTGAAGTCGGGGCGACTAACTATGGCTACACCTTC. V and J are TRBV29-1 and TRBJ1-2, with D perhaps TRBD1 (5 bases). The V gene's germline CDR1 is SQVTM and CDR2 ANQGSEA. The CDR3 spans 14 residues. Trimming cost V 1 base and J 0 bases, with 9 bases left between them.

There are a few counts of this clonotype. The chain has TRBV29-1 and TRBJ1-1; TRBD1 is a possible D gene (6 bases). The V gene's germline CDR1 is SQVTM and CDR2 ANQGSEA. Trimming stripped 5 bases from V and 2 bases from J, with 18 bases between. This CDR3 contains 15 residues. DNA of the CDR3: TGCAGCGTTATGGGAGGGGGGGCTTCCAACACTGAAGCTTTCTTT. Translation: CSVMGGGASNTEAFF.

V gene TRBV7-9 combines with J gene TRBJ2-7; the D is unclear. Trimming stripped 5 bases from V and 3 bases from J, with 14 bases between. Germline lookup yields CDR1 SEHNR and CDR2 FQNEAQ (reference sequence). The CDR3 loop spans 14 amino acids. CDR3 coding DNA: TGTGCCAGCAGCGTAGGTTTGTCAGACTACGAGCAGTACTTC. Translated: CASSVGLSDYEQYF.

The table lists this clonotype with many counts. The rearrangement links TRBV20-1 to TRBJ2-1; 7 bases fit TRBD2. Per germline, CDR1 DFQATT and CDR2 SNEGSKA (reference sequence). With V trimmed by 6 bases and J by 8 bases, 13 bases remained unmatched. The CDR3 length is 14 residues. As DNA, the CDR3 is TGCAGTGCCGCCGATGGGGGGGGGTCCTATGAGCAGTTCTTC. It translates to CSAADGGGSYEQFF.

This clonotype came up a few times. The CDR3 region is CASSSSGRVTGKDTQYF. CDR3 DNA sequence: TGCGCCAGCAGCTCATCGGGACGAGTTACAGGGAAAGATACGCAGTATTTT. V usage is TRBV5-1 and J usage is TRBJ2-3, with D perhaps matching TRBD1 (6 bases). The CDR3 length is 17 residues. Germline V gives CDR1 SGHRS, CDR2 YFSETQ. V lost 3 bases to trimming and J lost 5 bases, with 22 bases between them.

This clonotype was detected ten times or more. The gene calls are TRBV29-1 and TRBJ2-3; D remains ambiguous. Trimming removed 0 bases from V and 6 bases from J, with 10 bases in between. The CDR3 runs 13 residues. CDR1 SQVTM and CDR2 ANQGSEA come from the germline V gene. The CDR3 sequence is CSVEDVRPDTQYF. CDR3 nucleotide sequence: TGCAGCGTTGAAGATGTGCGACCGGATACGCAGTATTTT.